Detailed here is one TCR beta chain. This record belongs to a study of PD-L1 blockade in urothelial cancer. V was clipped by 4 bases and J by 4 bases; unmatched bases: 7. The CDR3 has 16 amino acids. Germline V gives CDR1 SGHRS, CDR2 YFSETQ. Stated time point: pretreatment peripheral blood. Clones were sequenced by immunoSEQ multiplex PCR, and TCRdb holds only the in-frame ones, with some missing. This sample has roughly 51,000 clones, with about 86% found just once. The TCR originated in a man aged 60-69 years with urothelial cancer. The rearrangement joins TRBV5-1 to TRBJ2-2; TRBD2 aligns across 10 bases. This material consisted of PBMCs, taken around atezolizumab (anti-PD-L1) treatment. CDR3 nucleotide sequence: TGCGCCAGCAGCCGAGGACTAGCGGCCAGCACCGGGGAGCTGTTTTTT. Protein sequence: CASSRGLAASTGELFF.